These 32 T cell receptor beta chains share one sample of origin, sequenced in a study of CXCR3-negative and CXCR3-positive naive CD8 T cells. The study, taken as a whole, reports: TRB CDR3s were more hydrophobic in CXCR3-positive than in CXCR3-negative naive cells.

In preparing the TRB cDNA libraries, 5' RACE with UMI labels was used. For each CDR3 protein, TCRdb gives one entry from its re-call of the 5' RACE reads, without DNA. The repertoire shows approximately 96,000 distinct CDR3 sequences; the top ten hold around 1%. Their antigens are not known. Sample: naive CXCR3+ CD8+ T cells from blood. As for subset: CD45RO-CCR7+CD27+CD95- naive CD8+ T cells expressing CXCR3 (TNR3+). These receptors all stem from a human donor in good health. Some clones in this sample may be carry-over from other donors' samples.

The CDR3 here is CSVEESNSYEQYF. The rearrangement uses TRBV29-1 and TRBJ2-7. The CDR3 is 13 amino acids. Germline lookup yields CDR1 SQVTM and CDR2 ANQGSEA.

The chain joins TRBV7-3 to TRBJ2-1; the D gene TCRdb calls, TRBD2, cannot be checked with no DNA. Looked up from germline, CDR1 is SGHTA and CDR2 is FQGTGA. CDR3 size: 16 residues. The CDR3 loop is CASSRHSGGVYNEQFF.

The chain carries TRBV6-2 or TRBV6-3 and TRBJ2-2. The CDR3 is 15 amino acids. Germline CDR1 reads MNHEY; CDR2 reads SVGEGT. The CDR3: CASSYLGAVNTRLFF.

The chain is built from TRBV14 and TRBJ2-3. This CDR3 spans 16 amino acids. Germline loops: CDR1 SGHDN, CDR2 FVKESK. The chain's CDR3 is CASSQDVQVSTDTQYF.

This chain connects TRBV29-1 to TRBJ2-5; TCRdb designates TRBD1, a call that cannot be tested without DNA. The CDR3 sequence is 15 residues long. Germline V CDR1 and CDR2: SQVTM, ANQGSEA. The CDR3 reads CSVEIAGTVGETQYF.

This sequence joins TRBV14 and TRBJ2-1; the TCRdb call, TRBD2, lacks DNA for checking. CDR1 is SGHDN and CDR2 is FVKESK in the germline V gene. The CDR3 is made up of 13 amino acids. This chain's CDR3 is CASRGLPYNEQFF.

The genes are TRBV3-1 and TRBJ2-1. The germline gives CDR1 LGHDT, CDR2 YNNKEL (reference sequence). The CDR3 totals 11 residues. The CDR3 spells CASSQAPDVYF.

This rearrangement joins TRBV6-5 to TRBJ1-4; TCRdb lists TRBD1, though no DNA is available to test this call. Germline CDR1 is MNHEY and CDR2 is SVGAGI. This CDR3 is 17 amino acids long. The CDR3 sequence: CARSFNVDRASNEKLFF.

The J gene is TRBJ1-2, the V gene TRBV6-5. Germline CDR1 is MNHEY and CDR2 is SVGAGI. CDR3 size: 11 residues. CDR3 sequence reads: CASSWGYGYTF.

The chain joins TRBV18 to TRBJ2-7; TCRdb's D gene call, TRBD2, goes unchecked for lack of DNA. In germline, CDR1 is KGHSH, CDR2 LQKENI. The CDR3 extends over 15 amino acids. The CDR3 is CASSPLVDDVMGQYF.

The chain couples TRBV29-1 to TRBJ1-3. There are 14 residues in the CDR3. Germline assignment: CDR1 SQVTM and CDR2 ANQGSEA. The CDR3 spells CSVELDSSGNTIYF.

This sequence joins TRBV6-2 or TRBV6-3 and TRBJ1-2; there is no DNA to check the TCRdb D call of TRBD1. CDR3 length: 13 amino acids. CDR1 and CDR2 (germline): MNHEY, SVGEGT. CDR3: CASSLLPPYGYTF.

The V and J genes are TRBV3-1 and TRBJ2-7. The CDR3 loop spans 13 amino acids. Germline CDR1 reads LGHDT; CDR2 reads YNNKEL (reference sequence). CDR3 region: CASSQVNSYEQYF.

The J gene is TRBJ2-7, the V gene TRBV7-9; TCRdb names TRBD1, which stays unverified in the absence of DNA. CDR1 and CDR2 (germline): SEHNR, FQNEAQ (reference sequence). The CDR3 extends over 14 amino acids. CDR3 in amino acids: CASSGWTESYEQYF.

This chain links TRBV7-2 with TRBJ1-4. The CDR3 totals 15 residues. In germline, CDR1 is SGHTA, CDR2 FQGNSA. CDR3 residues: CASSEGLLETEKLFF.

The V call is TRBV29-1, the J call TRBJ2-1; lacking DNA, the TRBD2 call made by TCRdb goes unchecked. The CDR3 is 15 residues long. Looked up from germline, CDR1 is SQVTM and CDR2 is ANQGSEA. The CDR3 loop is CSVEERGAPYNEQFF.

This chain joins TRBV5-6 and TRBJ2-2. The CDR3 spans 14 residues. The V gene's germline CDR1 is SGHDT and CDR2 YYEEEE. CDR3 sequence: CASSLFRDTGELFF.

The chain links TRBV7-3 to TRBJ1-1; TCRdb's D call of TRBD1 is untestable without DNA. The CDR3 is 15 residues long. Germline V gene data show CDR1 as SGHTA and CDR2 as FQGTGA. The CDR3 here is CASSTVQGMNTEAFF.

The chain links TRBV29-1 to TRBJ2-1; the D call of TRBD1 rests on TCRdb alone, since no DNA is present to check it. The germline CDR1 and CDR2 sequences are SQVTM and ANQGSEA. The CDR3 sequence is 15 residues long. This CDR3 is CSVGDRRGPGGEQFF.

This rearrangement joins TRBV7-6 to TRBJ2-7; TCRdb's assignment of TRBD2 cannot be checked, as there is no DNA. Germline CDR1 and CDR2: SGHVS and FNYEAQ. The CDR3 consists of 15 residues. The CDR3: CASSLEASKSYEQYF.

The chain uses TRBV5-1 and TRBJ2-3. The CDR3 extends over 14 amino acids. CDR1 SGHRS and CDR2 YFSETQ come from the germline V gene. The CDR3 reads CASSLATSTDTQYF. The variable domain in full, with the rest retrieved from reference TRBV5-1 and TRBJ2-3, is KAGVTQTPRYLIKTRGQQVTLSCSPISGHRSVSWYQQTPGQGLQFLFEYFSETQRNKGNFPGRFSGRQFSNSRSEMNVSTLELGDSALYLCASSLATSTDTQYFGPGTRLTVL.

The gene calls are TRBV5-5 and TRBJ2-2. The CDR3 contains 16 residues. Looked up from germline, CDR1 is SGHKS and CDR2 is YYEKEE (reference sequence). The CDR3 spells CASSLPGWGDTGELFF.

The rearrangement uses TRBV10-3 and TRBJ2-7. Germline-derived CDR1 and CDR2 are ENHRY and SYGVKD. The CDR3 is made up of 12 amino acids. The CDR3: CAIREGAYEQYF.

J is TRBJ2-3 and V is TRBV10-3; TCRdb reports TRBD1, a call that lacks DNA to check it against. The germline CDR1 and CDR2 sequences are ENHRY and SYGVKD. The CDR3 is made up of 17 amino acids. CDR3 region: CAISEAPSSFRVDTQYF.

This rearrangement joins TRBV7-6 to TRBJ2-1; TCRdb selects TRBD2, and the lack of DNA leaves this call unchecked. The CDR3 length is 17 residues. CDR1 SGHVS and CDR2 FNYEAQ come from the germline V gene. The CDR3 here is CASSLSGTSGVFGEQFF.

The chain uses TRBV12-3 or TRBV12-4 and TRBJ2-7; TCRdb's D call of TRBD2 is untestable without DNA. CDR3 length: 15 residues. The CDR3 loop is CASSAATSLPYEQYF.

The chain employs TRBV7-9 and TRBJ2-7; the D call from TCRdb, TRBD2, cannot be confirmed without DNA. This CDR3 contains 14 residues. CDR1 and CDR2 (germline): SEHNR, FQNEAQ (reference sequence). CDR3 sequence reads: CASSTRTSSYEQYF.

The CDR3 loop is CASSLPKPGREQFF. The genes are TRBV28 and TRBJ2-1; TCRdb returns TRBD1, unconfirmable since there is no DNA. The CDR3 is made up of 14 amino acids. CDR1 is MDHEN and CDR2 is SYDVKM in the germline V gene.

The rearrangement uses TRBV12-5 and TRBJ1-1; TCRdb picks TRBD1, but there is no DNA to check that call. The germline V gene has CDR1 LGHNT and CDR2 FRNRAP. CDR3 size: 16 residues. This CDR3 reads CASDDSSGLWVSEAFF.

The chain couples TRBV12-3 or TRBV12-4 to TRBJ2-3; TCRdb's D gene call, TRBD1, goes unchecked for lack of DNA. The length of the CDR3 is 14 residues. Here the CDR3 reads CASSFAGGLDTQYF.

This chain's CDR3 is CASTPSSARYTNTGELFF. The chain has TRBV12-3 or TRBV12-4 and TRBJ2-2; TCRdb gives TRBD1 as the D gene, but with no DNA this cannot be confirmed. This CDR3 is built from 18 residues.

This chain connects TRBV21-1 to TRBJ2-7; TCRdb lists TRBD1, though no DNA is available to test this call. TRBV21-1 is a known pseudogene. This CDR3 comprises 15 residues. This CDR3 is CASRCKGQGIYEQYF.